The T cell receptor beta chain described here comes from a study of blood T cell repertoires in COVID-19. Study-level information: Collection of acute and convalescent COVID-19 samples took place in the United States, Italy and Spain. The cDNA or gDNA used as material had been derived from T cells, B-cell-depleted T cells, or PBMCs.

Germline CDR1 is MGHRA and CDR2 is YSYEKL. The length of the CDR3 is 15 residues. V shed 4 bases and J 2 bases; nucleotides not matched to a gene: 5. Authors' data handling: The assay estimated nucleated cells by amplifying reference gene primers. TCRdb keeps only in-frame clones here, not all; method: immunoSEQ multiplex PCR. That table is the source of V, J and clone size, and D and trimming were worked out from the DNA. This table has under 65,000 clones, 75% to 95% appearing once. The TCR comes from a woman of 80 years or more with active COVID-19. Input material: peripheral blood. The rearrangement uses TRBV4-1 and TRBJ1-2; 9 bases map to TRBD1. The CDR3 DNA follows: TGCGCCAGCAGCCTACTAGGACAGGGGAACTATGGCTACACCTTC. Translation: CASSLLGQGNYGYTF.